This T cell receptor (beta chain) was observed in a study of somatic mutations in cytotoxic T cells in rheumatoid arthritis. Flow cytometry served to check the purity of CD4+ and CD8+ cells, which were isolated by positive magnetic bead selection. Clones were sequenced by immunoSEQ multiplex PCR, and TCRdb holds only the in-frame ones, with some missing. The data show 15,000 to 20,000 clones, roughly 80% seen once. J was trimmed by 4 bases and V by 3 bases; bases with no gene match: 9. This CDR3 has 16 amino acids. The germline CDR1 and CDR2 sequences are MNHNS and SASEGT. This clone came up a few times.

The sample comprised CD8+ T cells sorted from blood. The sequence was collected from an adult with rheumatoid arthritis. This chain connects TRBV6-1 to TRBJ2-3; 8 nucleotides match TRBD2. The CDR3 nucleotides are TGTGCCAGCAGTGACGACGGGACTAGGGGTTCAGATACGCAGTATTTT. Its protein is CASSDDGTRGSDTQYF.